This entry describes one TCR beta chain. No antigen is known for it. This entry comes from a study of cytotoxic CD8 clonotypes in ibrutinib-treated CLL. Study-wide context: Averaging across samples gave roughly 280,000 productive templates and about 94,000 productive rearrangements. Study-level points and caveats: Clonality measured at baseline exceeded age-matched healthy donors, tracking circulating CD8+ T-cell counts. Clonality climbed at ibrutinib response, then dropped toward baseline at progression.

The CDR3 extends over 14 amino acids. The germline V gene has CDR1 LNHDA and CDR2 SQIVND (reference sequence). Trimming at V came to 5 bases and at J to 4 bases, leaving 1 base not matched to a gene. The targeted sequencing depth was 1 in 200,000 to 1 in 1 million T cells. The data were produced by immunoSEQ multiplex PCR, yet TCRdb's version contains in-frame clones alone and is incomplete. The sample holds approximately 350,000 clones; 67% are singletons and the top ten take roughly 6.3%. This sequence originates from a human donor with chronic lymphocytic leukemia. The source material was PBMCs, sampled after 36 months of ibrutinib treatment. This chain uses TRBV19 with TRBJ2-1; 11 nucleotides align to TRBD2. CDR3 amino acids: CASSGLAGYNEQFF. The CDR3 DNA sequence: TGTGCCAGTAGTGGACTAGCGGGTTACAATGAGCAGTTCTTC.